The clone carrying this TCR beta chain was seen only once. The entry originates in a study of response to subunit inactivated influenza vaccine. V lost 5 bases and J lost 0, with 13 bases in between. This CDR3 spans 15 amino acids. Germline V gives CDR1 SEHNR, CDR2 FQNEAQ (reference sequence). TCRdb re-derived calls from the RT-PCR reads in MiXCR, one entry per CDR3 protein. The profile shows a few hundred thousand distinct CDR3 sequences, about a fifth of them singletons. This sequence joins TRBV7-9 and TRBJ2-5; perhaps TRBD1 as D (5 bases). This receptor was taken from a man between 50 and 69 years old who received an inactivated influenza vaccine. The sample here was PBMCs from blood, taken less than 22 months after vaccination. The CDR3 bases are TGTGCCAGCAGCATTCTTACAGGACACCAAGAGACCCAGTACTTC. It is translated as CASSILTGHQETQYF.